Listed below are T cell receptor beta chains from one sample, sequenced in a study of blood T cell repertoires in COVID-19. Only in-frame clones appear in the TCRdb table, and some are missing; sequencing was by immunoSEQ multiplex PCR. The profile covers more than 250,000 clones, with roughly 85% appearing a single time and approximately 5% taken by the ten largest. Sequences were obtained from PBMCs or T cells enriched from blood (not recorded which). These receptors came from a woman aged 25-40 years who had recovered from COVID-19. Both conserved end residues are part of each CDR3. The D gene is left open where the match is weak. Not all rows give a size; the values are once, few, many and, for expanded clones, a class.

v_gene	d_gene	j_gene	abundance	CDR3nt	CDR3aa
TRBV7-9	TRBD1	TRBJ2-2	.	TGTGCCAGCAGCCCCTGGACAGGGGTGAACACCGGGGAGCTGTTTTTT	CASSPWTGVNTGELFF
TRBV30	TRBD1	TRBJ2-7	.	TGTGCCTGGAGGGAACCCGGGACAGGGTACTACGAGCAGTACTTC	CAWREPGTGYYEQYF
TRBV9	TRBD2	TRBJ2-2	.	TGTGCCAGCAGCGTAGAGCCTAGCGGGGGGAGCACCGGGGAGCTGTTTTTT	CASSVEPSGGSTGELFF
TRBV6-5	TRBD2	TRBJ2-5	.	TGTGCCAGCAGTTGGGGAACTAGCGGGAGGGAGACCCAGTACTTC	CASSWGTSGRETQYF
TRBV19	.	TRBJ1-1	.	TGTGCCAGTAGTATATGGCAGAACACTGAAGCTTTCTTT	CASSIWQNTEAFF
TRBV27	TRBD1	TRBJ2-7	.	TGTGCCAGCAGTCAGGGGACAGGGGCATCCTACGAGCAGTACTTC	CASSQGTGASYEQYF
TRBV6-6	TRBD1	TRBJ2-7	.	TGTGCCAGCAGTCGGCCCAGGGACAGTAGCTCCTACGAGCAGTACTTC	CASSRPRDSSSYEQYF
TRBV6-5	TRBD1	TRBJ2-1	.	TGTGCCAGCACCGGCTGGGGACAGGGGCACAATGAGCAGTTCTTC	CASTGWGQGHNEQFF
TRBV2	.	TRBJ1-5	once	TGTGCCAGCAGTGAAGCCCGAGGGCGATATAGCAATCAGCCCCAGCATTTT	CASSEARGRYSNQPQHF
TRBV25-1	.	TRBJ2-2	.	TGTGCCAGCAGTGAGTCACAGGAGAACACCGGGGAGCTGTTTTTT	CASSESQENTGELFF
TRBV6-4	.	TRBJ1-2	.	TGTGCCAGCAGTGACAATTTATACAGGGCTCATAACTATGGCTACACCTTC	CASSDNLYRAHNYGYTF
TRBV30	.	TRBJ1-6	.	TGTGCCTGGAGGGAGACAGTAACACCCCTCCACTTT	CAWRETVTPLHF
TRBV12-3/TRBV12-4	.	TRBJ2-5	.	TGTGCCAGCAGACCGGACAGCCAAGAGACCCAGTACTTC	CASRPDSQETQYF
TRBV7-9	.	TRBJ1-6	.	TGTGCCAGCAGCTTAGACAGGGTGGGGTCACCCCTCCACTTT	CASSLDRVGSPLHF
TRBV7-2	.	TRBJ1-5	.	TGTGCCAGCAGCTTAGACGGTACCAATCAGCCCCAGCATTTT	CASSLDGTNQPQHF
TRBV15	TRBD1	TRBJ2-1	.	TGTGCCACCAGCAGGGGGACAGGGTCGGTTGAGCAGTTCTTC	CATSRGTGSVEQFF
TRBV10-3	.	TRBJ1-2	few	TGTGCCATCAGTGAGTCGAGAGTGGACTATGGCTACACCTTC	CAISESRVDYGYTF
TRBV11-2	.	TRBJ2-1	.	TGTGCCAGCAGCATCGTTGCAGGGCCCGTACACAATGAGCAGTTCTTC	CASSIVAGPVHNEQFF
TRBV9	TRBD1	TRBJ1-5	.	TGTGCCAGCAGCGCCGGGGACAGGGGGCTGGTAAGTCAGCCCCAGCATTTT	CASSAGDRGLVSQPQHF
TRBV13	TRBD2	TRBJ2-2	once	TGTGCCAGCAGCCTCTCCCTAGCGGGGGAAGCGACCGGGGAGCTGTTTTTT	CASSLSLAGEATGELFF
TRBV11-2	.	TRBJ2-1	.	TGTGCCAGCAGCAGAAAACAGGGCCTCTCCTACAATGAGCAGTTCTTC	CASSRKQGLSYNEQFF
TRBV5-1	TRBD1	TRBJ2-5	.	TGCGCCAGCAGCTTGGACGGGACAGGGCAAGAGACCCAGTACTTC	CASSLDGTGQETQYF
TRBV7-3	TRBD1	TRBJ1-3	.	TGTGCCAGCAGCTTAGGAACAGGGGTCGGAAACACCATATATTTT	CASSLGTGVGNTIYF
TRBV9	.	TRBJ1-2	.	TGTGCCAGCAGCGCCTCTTCCTCTAGGGGCTACACCTTC	CASSASSSRGYTF
TRBV5-1	TRBD2	TRBJ2-1	.	TGCGCCAGCAGCAGGCTAGCGGTGGATGAGCAGTTCTTC	CASSRLAVDEQFF
TRBV4-2	TRBD1	TRBJ1-1	.	TGTGCCAGCAGCCAAGATCTTCTGACAGGGTCTTGGTCTGAAGCTTTCTTT	CASSQDLLTGSWSEAFF
TRBV7-3	TRBD1	TRBJ1-1	.	TGTGCCAGCAGCCGCGAGGGGACAGGGGCCCTGAACACTGAAGCTTTCTTT	CASSREGTGALNTEAFF
TRBV6-1	.	TRBJ1-5	.	TGTGCCAGCAGTGAAGCAGGGGGAGGGTATCAGCCCCAGCATTTT	CASSEAGGGYQPQHF
TRBV19	TRBD1	TRBJ1-5	once	TGTGCCAGTAGTGCCCGGCACGCGACAGGGAACAATCAGCCCCAGCATTTT	CASSARHATGNNQPQHF
TRBV5-1	.	TRBJ1-3	.	TGCGCCAGCAGCCCTGGTGGGCCCTCCCTAAACACCATATATTTT	CASSPGGPSLNTIYF
TRBV25-1	TRBD1	TRBJ2-2	.	TGTGCCAGCAGTGGACAGGGGATTGGCGGGGAGCTGTTTTTT	CASSGQGIGGELFF
TRBV7-2	.	TRBJ1-1	.	TGTGCCAGCAGCTTGACAGTCGCCCTCACTGAAGCTTTCTTT	CASSLTVALTEAFF
TRBV19	.	TRBJ2-1	.	TGTGCCAGTAGTATAGTTGGAGGGTACAATGAGCAGTTCTTC	CASSIVGGYNEQFF
TRBV19	TRBD1	TRBJ1-2	few	TGTGCCAGTAGTCGGGACAGCTATGGCTACACCTTC	CASSRDSYGYTF
TRBV6-5	TRBD1	TRBJ2-7	.	TGTGCCAGCAGTTACTCGAGGGACAGCAACGAGCAGTACTTC	CASSYSRDSNEQYF
TRBV9	.	TRBJ2-6	.	TGTGCCAGCAGCGTAACCCCCAGGTCCTCTGGGGCCAACGTCCTGACTTTC	CASSVTPRSSGANVLTF
TRBV19	.	TRBJ1-4	.	TGTGCCAGTAGTTACGGGGGTGCGGGGGAAAAACTGTTTTTT	CASSYGGAGEKLFF
TRBV10-3	.	TRBJ1-2	.	TGTGCCATCAGTGAGTCGGGCGCAGGGGTTAACTATGGCTACACCTTC	CAISESGAGVNYGYTF
TRBV5-4	.	TRBJ1-1	.	TGTGCCAGCAGCACCGGGGGGGCTGCAGGGAACACTGAAGCTTTCTTT	CASSTGGAAGNTEAFF
TRBV19	TRBD1	TRBJ1-2	.	TGTGCCAGTAGTATGCGGAGGGGGGACAGGGGAAGTTATGGCTACACCTTC	CASSMRRGDRGSYGYTF
TRBV3-1/TRBV3-2	.	TRBJ2-2	.	TGTGCCAGCAGCCAAGATTCATCCAGGGTCACCGGGGAGCTGTTTTTT	CASSQDSSRVTGELFF
TRBV30	TRBD1	TRBJ2-7	.	TGTGCCTGGAGTCCCAGGACAGGGTTTTCCTACGAGCAGTACTTC	CAWSPRTGFSYEQYF
TRBV4-1	TRBD1	TRBJ2-1	.	TGCGCCAGCAGCCACGACAGGGACAATGAGCAGTTCTTC	CASSHDRDNEQFF
TRBV6-2/TRBV6-3	.	TRBJ2-7	.	TGTGCCAGCAGTTACCCGGACAGACCCTACGAGCAGTACTTC	CASSYPDRPYEQYF
TRBV30	TRBD2	TRBJ2-1	.	TGTGCCGGTCGGGGGGGCCGGAATGAGCAGTTCTTC	CAGRGGRNEQFF
TRBV9	.	TRBJ2-7	.	TGTGCCAGCAGCGTAGATTTAAGGAGCAACGAGCAGTACTTC	CASSVDLRSNEQYF
TRBV14	.	TRBJ2-7	.	TGTGCCAGCAGCCAAGATGGGCGGGTCCGCTCCTACGAGCAGTACTTC	CASSQDGRVRSYEQYF
TRBV5-1	TRBD1	TRBJ1-1	.	TGCGCCAGCAGCCCTGTCCCGGGACAGGGAGAGGGGGCTGGAGCTTTCTTT	CASSPVPGQGEGAGAFF
TRBV30	TRBD1	TRBJ1-2	.	TGTGCCTGGAGTAGACAGGGGGGTAGTGGCTACACCTTC	CAWSRQGGSGYTF
TRBV7-2	TRBD1	TRBJ1-2	.	TGTGCCAGCAGCTTAGGGGCAGGGGGCTGGCAGAACTATGGCTACACCTTC	CASSLGAGGWQNYGYTF
TRBV19	TRBD1	TRBJ2-3	.	TGTGCCAGTAGTCCCCAGGGACAGGGGCGCACAGATACGCAGTATTTT	CASSPQGQGRTDTQYF
TRBV7-2	TRBD1	TRBJ1-5	.	TGTGCCAGCAGCCCCCCGGGACAGGGTAGCAATCAGCCCCAGCATTTT	CASSPPGQGSNQPQHF
TRBV5-1	TRBD1	TRBJ1-2	once	TGCGCCAGCAGCATTGACAGGGACTATGGCTACACCTTC	CASSIDRDYGYTF
TRBV2	.	TRBJ1-5	.	TGTGCCAGCAGTCCACGTACGGGAGCTAGTCAGCCCCAGCATTTT	CASSPRTGASQPQHF
TRBV6-2/TRBV6-3	.	TRBJ1-2	.	TGTGCCAGCAGCCTCCTCCCATCCTGGGCAGATCTTAACTATGGCTACACCTTC	CASSLLPSWADLNYGYTF